This entry describes one T cell receptor beta chain. Antigen unknown. The sample belongs to a study of post-analysis software for immune sequencing data. Whole-study results and caveats: The five TRBV segments detected at higher frequency in patients than in controls included TRBV5-6, TRBV5-1 and TRBV20-1.

Unique-molecular-identifier-tagged TCR beta cDNA libraries were used. One entry per CDR3 protein, called by TCRdb with MiXCR from the PCR reads. The sample carries about 810,000 distinct CDR3 sequences, 53% recorded once. The ends were cut back, 6 bases at V and 0 bases at J, with 11 bases in the middle. This CDR3 region has 15 residues. This sequence was found in a girl aged 10-17 years with multiple sclerosis. Sample: blood. This chain links TRBV12-3 or TRBV12-4 with TRBJ1-4; unclear D gene. The DNA for the CDR3 is TGTGCCAGCAGCTCGAGGGCGGCAACTAATGAAAAACTGTTTTTT. Its protein product is CASSSRAATNEKLFF.